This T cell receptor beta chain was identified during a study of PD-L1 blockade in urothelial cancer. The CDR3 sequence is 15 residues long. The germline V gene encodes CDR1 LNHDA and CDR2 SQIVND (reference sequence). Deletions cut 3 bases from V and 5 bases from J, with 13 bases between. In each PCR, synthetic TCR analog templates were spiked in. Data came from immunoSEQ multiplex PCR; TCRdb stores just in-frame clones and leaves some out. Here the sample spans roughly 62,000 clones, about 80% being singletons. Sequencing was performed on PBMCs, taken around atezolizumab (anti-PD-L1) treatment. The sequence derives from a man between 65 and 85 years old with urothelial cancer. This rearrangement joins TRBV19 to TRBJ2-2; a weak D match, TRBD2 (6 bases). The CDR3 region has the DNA TGTGCCAGTAGTATGGGACTGGGGCAAACCGGGGAGCTGTTTTTT. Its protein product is CASSMGLGQTGELFF. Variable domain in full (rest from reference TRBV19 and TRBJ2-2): DGGITQSPKYLFRKEGQNVTLSCEQNLNHDAMYWYRQDPGQGLRLIYYSQIVNDFQKGDIAEGYSVSREKKESFPLTVTSAQKNPTAFYLCASSMGLGQTGELFFGEGSRLTVL.